This T cell receptor beta chain came from a study of control samples from healthy donors and cancer patients. Sequencing used immunoSEQ multiplex PCR; TCRdb keeps in-frame clones, though not all of them. The sample lists fewer than 500,000 clones; 75% to 95% were seen once. Specimen: PBMCs. This clonotype originated in a man aged 35 to 55 with head and neck cancer.

The CDR3 sequence is CASWAFSNQPQHF. The DNA for the CDR3 is TGTGCCAGCTGGGCATTCAGCAATCAGCCCCAGCATTTT. The genes are TRBV6-5 and TRBJ1-5; the D is unclear. Deletions cut 8 bases from V and 1 base from J, with 9 bases between. This CDR3 comprises 13 residues. The V gene's germline CDR1 is MNHEY and CDR2 SVGAGI.